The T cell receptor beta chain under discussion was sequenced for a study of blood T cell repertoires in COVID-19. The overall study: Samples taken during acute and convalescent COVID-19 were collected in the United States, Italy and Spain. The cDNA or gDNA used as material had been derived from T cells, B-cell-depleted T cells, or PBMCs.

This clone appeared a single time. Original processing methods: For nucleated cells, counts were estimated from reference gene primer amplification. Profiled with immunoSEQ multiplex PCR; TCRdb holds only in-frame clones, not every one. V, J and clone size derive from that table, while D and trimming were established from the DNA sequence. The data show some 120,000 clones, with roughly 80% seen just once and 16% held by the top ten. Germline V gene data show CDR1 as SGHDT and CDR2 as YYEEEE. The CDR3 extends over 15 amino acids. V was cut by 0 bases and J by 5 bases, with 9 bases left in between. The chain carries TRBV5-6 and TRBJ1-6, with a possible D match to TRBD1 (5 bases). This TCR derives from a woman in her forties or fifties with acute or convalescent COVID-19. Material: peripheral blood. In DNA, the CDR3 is TGTGCCAGCAGCTTGGCTCAGGGAAATAATTCACCCCTCCACTTT. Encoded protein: CASSLAQGNNSPLHF.